One sample yielded the 9 T cell receptor beta chains listed below, sequenced in a study. TCRdb fed the 5' RACE reads into MiXCR, producing one record per CDR3 protein. Of tens of thousands of distinct CDR3 sequences in the sample, roughly 24% were seen once. Source material: memory CD4+ T cells sorted from blood. Subset defined: memory CD4+ T cells, CD4+CD45RO+CD25-. The source is a female donor with breast cancer.

This clonotype has a handful of counts. The V gene is TRBV24-1, the J gene TRBJ2-1, with TRBD2 identical over 8 bases. In germline, CDR1 is KGHDR, CDR2 SFDVKD. CDR3 length: 16 amino acids. V dropped 4 bases and J dropped 0; count of bases not matched to a gene: 4. The CDR3 DNA is TGTGCCACCAGTGACCGGAGCGGGAGCTCCTACAATGAGCAGTTCTTC. Amino acids: CATSDRSGSSYNEQFF.

This clonotype was seen many times. The chain links TRBV7-9 to TRBJ1-5; D not resolved. Deletions cut 5 bases from V and 0 bases from J, with 8 bases between. From germline, CDR1 is SEHNR and CDR2 FQNEAQ (reference sequence). The CDR3 extends over 14 amino acids. The chain's CDR3 is CASSPDNSNQPQHF. CDR3 DNA: TGTGCCAGCAGCCCAGACAATAGCAATCAGCCCCAGCATTTT.

This chain joins TRBV9 and TRBJ2-1; tentatively, D is TRBD2 (5 bases). V gave up 4 bases and J gave up 8 bases, with 7 bases separating them. Germline values: CDR1 SGDLS, CDR2 YYNGEE. The CDR3 runs 11 residues. The CDR3 sequence: CASSLGDEQFF. CDR3 nucleotide sequence: TGTGCCAGCAGCCTCGGGGATGAGCAGTTCTTC.

The genes are TRBV29-1 and TRBJ2-3; TRBD2 aligns across 12 bases. Trimming cost V 4 bases and J 6 bases; bases outside gene matches: 11. This CDR3 comprises 16 residues. Germline lookup yields CDR1 SQVTM and CDR2 ANQGSEA. CDR3 coding DNA: TGCAGCGTTGCGGGGAGTCTAGCGGGGGGGCCGGATACGCAGTATTTT. It codes for CSVAGSLAGGPDTQYF.

This clonotype was observed a few times. The genes are TRBV20-1 and TRBJ1-6; weak D call: TRBD1 (5 bases). V was clipped by 5 bases and J by 4 bases, with 21 bases between them. The CDR3 totals 17 residues. CDR1 and CDR2 from the germline V gene are DFQATT and SNEGSKA (reference sequence). CDR3 sequence: CSAGEGPNLNYNSPLHF. In DNA, the CDR3 is TGCAGTGCTGGGGAGGGGCCCAATCTCAATTATAATTCACCCCTCCACTTT.

This clonotype was seen more than once but under ten times. The chain is built from TRBV12-3 or TRBV12-4 and TRBJ1-5, with D maybe TRBD1 (6 bases). The ends were cut back, 3 bases at V and 7 bases at J, with 13 bases in the middle. The CDR3 loop spans 14 amino acids. Written as DNA, the CDR3 is TGTGCCAGCAGTTTTGGGGGCGCAGGGCAGCCCCAGCATTTT. It specifies CASSFGGAGQPQHF.

For this clonotype: It may be a read error: a sequence one base away is much more abundant. This rearrangement joins TRBV12-3 or TRBV12-4 to TRBJ2-5; the D gene is possibly TRBD2 (5 bases). There are 14 residues in the CDR3. The CDR3 DNA follows: TGTACCAGCAGCCTTGAGCGGTTCCAAGAGACCCAGTACTTC. Translating gives CTSSLERFQETQYF.

As regards this clonotype: A much larger clone lies a single base off, so this may be a read error. The rearrangement joins TRBV5-1 to TRBJ1-3, with TRBD1 identical over 7 bases. Germline V gene data show CDR1 as SGHRS and CDR2 as YFSETQ. This CDR3 comprises 15 residues. CDR3 protein: CASGLGDSSGNTIYF. DNA for the CDR3: TGCGCCAGCGGCTTGGGGGACAGCTCTGGAAACACCATATATTTT.

A word on this clonotype: It is likely a read error, because the conserved phenylalanine at the end of the CDR3 is missing. The DNA is left out, because the CDR3 cannot be placed on it with certainty; the CDR3 is given as TCRdb lists it. The V and J genes are TRBV5-1 and TRBJ1-1. Termini included, the CDR3 measures 11 amino acids. Germline CDR1 is SGHRS and CDR2 is YFSETQ. The CDR3 loop reads CASSLGRTVSL.